Listed below are T cell receptor beta chains from one sample, sequenced in a study of T-cell memory formation after mild COVID-19. TCRdb itself ran the 5' RACE reads through MiXCR, one entry per CDR3 protein. The table includes nearly 200,000 distinct CDR3 sequences, approximately 20% detected once. Sample: PBMCs or a T cell subset sorted from them (not recorded which). All receptors come from an adult woman who had mild COVID-19 (a few samples of this study predate the infection). Cell type and time point are not known. CDR3s include the opening cysteine and the closing phenylalanine or tryptophan. The D gene is left open where the match is weak. Not every row has a clone size; where given, it reads once, few, many or a size class.

J gene,V gene,D gene,clone size,CDR3 protein,CDR3 DNA
TRBJ2-7,TRBV4-2,TRBD2,many,CASSQDGGRASGRIYEQYF,TGTGCCAGCAGCCAAGATGGGGGAAGGGCGAGCGGGAGAATCTACGAGCAGTACTTC
TRBJ2-1,TRBV6-4,-,-,CASKLENGGNEQFF,TGTGCCAGCAAGTTGGAGAATGGTGGAAATGAGCAGTTCTTC
TRBJ2-7,TRBV20-1,TRBD1,few,CSATRDRGVYEQYF,TGCAGTGCTACCCGGGACAGGGGCGTCTACGAGCAGTACTTC
TRBJ2-3,TRBV20-1,-,-,CSARVGGSYADTQYF,TGCAGTGCTAGGGTAGGAGGGAGTTACGCAGATACGCAGTATTTT
TRBJ1-2,TRBV29-1,-,-,CSMTWGSANYGYTF,TGCAGTATGACATGGGGGTCAGCTAACTATGGCTACACCTTC
TRBJ2-7,TRBV27,-,-,CASSSHGRGQANYEQYF,TGTGCCAGCAGTTCCCACGGGAGGGGACAGGCTAATTACGAGCAGTACTTC
TRBJ2-5,TRBV6-6,-,few,CASSIRGETQYF,TGTGCCAGCAGCATCAGGGGAGAGACCCAGTACTTC
TRBJ2-2,TRBV18,TRBD1,few,CASSPGTGGFATNTGELFF,TGTGCCAGCTCACCTGGGACAGGGGGCTTTGCTACCAACACCGGGGAGCTGTTTTTT
TRBJ2-5,TRBV7-2,-,few,CASSSTRVARETQYF,TGTGCCAGCAGCTCCACCAGGGTGGCCCGAGAGACCCAGTACTTC
TRBJ2-6,TRBV7-9,-,few,CASSLEGRPTGSGANVLTF,TGTGCCAGCAGCTTAGAAGGCAGACCAACGGGGTCTGGGGCCAACGTCCTGACTTTC
TRBJ2-5,TRBV27,-,-,CASSLSGVETQYF,TGTGCCAGCAGTTTATCGGGGGTGGAGACCCAGTACTTC
TRBJ1-6,TRBV5-1,TRBD1,few,CASSVATGVPLHF,TGCGCCAGCAGCGTCGCGACAGGGGTTCCCCTCCACTTT
TRBJ1-5,TRBV20-1,TRBD1,-,CSASRTGNVNNQPQHF,TGCAGTGCTTCCCGGACAGGGAACGTTAACAATCAGCCCCAGCATTTT
TRBJ1-6,TRBV5-1,TRBD1,few,CASSPAGTGVRNSPLHF,TGCGCCAGCAGCCCTGCCGGGACAGGGGTTCGTAATTCACCCCTCCACTTT
TRBJ1-1,TRBV2,-,-,CASSDRAGNTEAFF,TGTGCCAGCAGTGACAGGGCGGGGAACACTGAAGCTTTCTTT
TRBJ1-2,TRBV5-1,TRBD1,many,CASSLGTAKSYGYTF,TGCGCCAGCAGCCTTGGGACAGCGAAGAGCTATGGCTACACCTTC
TRBJ2-3,TRBV6-5,-,few,CASSYSLQSGRTDTQYF,TGTGCCAGCAGTTACTCCCTACAGTCGGGGAGGACAGATACGCAGTATTTT
TRBJ1-1,TRBV6-2/TRBV6-3,-,-,CASSYQVGNTEAFF,TGTGCCAGCAGTTACCAGGTTGGGAACACTGAAGCTTTCTTT
TRBJ1-5,TRBV12-3/TRBV12-4,-,-,CASRIGDQPQHF,TGTGCCAGCCGAATTGGGGATCAGCCCCAGCATTTT
TRBJ1-4,TRBV5-6,-,-,CASSRAHGGYEKLFF,TGTGCCAGCAGCCGGGCGCACGGGGGATACGAAAAACTGTTTTTT
TRBJ2-3,TRBV7-9,TRBD2,few,CASSLGGLITDTQYF,TGTGCCAGCAGCTTAGGGGGACTAATCACAGATACGCAGTATTTT
TRBJ2-7,TRBV4-1,TRBD1,-,CASSLHPGQGEYEQYF,TGCGCCAGCAGCCTCCACCCGGGACAGGGGGAATACGAGCAGTACTTC
TRBJ1-2,TRBV3-1,-,-,CASSQVTGIFGYTF,TGTGCCAGCAGCCAAGTTACAGGGATTTTTGGCTACACCTTC
TRBJ2-3,TRBV7-2,-,-,CASSLSSSTDTQYF,TGTGCCAGCAGCTTAAGTTCTAGCACAGATACGCAGTATTTT
TRBJ2-2,TRBV7-2,TRBD1,few,CASSPRDRDTGELFF,TGTGCCAGCAGCCCGAGGGACAGGGACACCGGGGAGCTGTTTTTT
TRBJ2-7,TRBV7-9,TRBD1,-,CASSFLGTAVEQYF,TGTGCCAGCAGCTTTTTAGGGACAGCGGTCGAGCAGTACTTC
TRBJ2-7,TRBV14,TRBD1,-,CASSPGTGAVTYEQYF,TGTGCCAGCAGCCCCGGGACAGGAGCAGTAACCTACGAGCAGTACTTC
TRBJ2-3,TRBV13,TRBD2,-,CASSLNYPGGADTQYF,TGTGCCAGCAGCTTAAATTATCCGGGAGGCGCAGATACGCAGTATTTT
TRBJ1-6,TRBV5-1,-,-,CASTFTGTRNSPLHF,TGCGCCAGCACCTTTACAGGGACGCGTAATTCACCCCTCCACTTT
TRBJ1-5,TRBV12-3/TRBV12-4,TRBD1,-,CASRRQGFNQPQHF,TGTGCCAGCAGGAGACAGGGTTTCAATCAGCCCCAGCATTTT
TRBJ2-2,TRBV28,TRBD2,few,CASTGTSGRQNTGELFF,TGTGCCAGCACCGGGACTAGCGGGAGGCAGAACACCGGGGAGCTGTTTTTT
TRBJ1-1,TRBV19,-,-,CASSMQPPHEAFF,TGTGCCAGTAGTATGCAGCCGCCTCACGAAGCTTTCTTT
TRBJ1-2,TRBV19,-,few,CASSIGMASVYGYTF,TGTGCCAGTAGTATCGGCATGGCGAGCGTCTATGGCTACACCTTC
TRBJ2-2,TRBV7-7,-,-,CGSGQMNTGELFF,TGTGGAAGCGGACAGATGAACACCGGGGAGCTGTTTTTT
TRBJ2-1,TRBV12-3/TRBV12-4,TRBD2,-,CASVAGGLNEQFF,TGTGCCAGCGTAGCGGGAGGACTCAATGAGCAGTTCTTC
TRBJ1-1,TRBV12-3/TRBV12-4,-,many,CASSLVLRAEAFF,TGTGCCAGCAGTTTAGTACTGCGTGCTGAAGCTTTCTTT
TRBJ2-1,TRBV7-9,TRBD2,few,CASSSSRLAGGNEQFF,TGTGCCAGCAGCTCCAGTCGACTAGCGGGCGGTAATGAGCAGTTCTTC
TRBJ2-1,TRBV5-1,TRBD1,-,CASSPDRVRYNEQFF,TGCGCCAGCAGCCCCGACAGGGTCAGGTACAATGAGCAGTTCTTC
TRBJ2-5,TRBV4-3,TRBD2,few,CASSLPLRSPEAGDGETQYF,TGCGCCAGCAGCTTACCCCTACGTTCCCCTGAAGCGGGAGATGGGGAGACCCAGTACTTC
TRBJ1-5,TRBV4-2,TRBD1,-,CASSQTQGSWGNQPQHF,TGTGCCAGCAGCCAAACACAGGGGAGTTGGGGCAATCAGCCCCAGCATTTT
TRBJ1-5,TRBV6-2/TRBV6-3,-,many,CASKAESNQPQHF,TGTGCCAGCAAGGCAGAGAGCAATCAGCCCCAGCATTTT
TRBJ2-3,TRBV7-2,TRBD2,few,CASSSGTRRSYSTDTQYF,TGTGCCAGCAGCTCCGGGACTAGAAGGTCCTACAGCACAGATACGCAGTATTTT
TRBJ2-5,TRBV18,TRBD1,few,CASSPPVADRGETQYF,TGTGCCAGCTCACCACCCGTTGCGGACAGGGGAGAGACCCAGTACTTC
TRBJ2-5,TRBV4-3,-,-,CASSPLPSPYF,TGCGCCAGCAGCCCCCTACCGTCCCCCTACTTC
TRBJ2-5,TRBV5-1,-,many,CASSSPQGGQETQYF,TGCGCCAGCAGCTCTCCACAGGGAGGGCAAGAGACCCAGTACTTC
TRBJ1-5,TRBV5-1,-,few,CASSLGPGNQPQHF,TGCGCCAGCAGCTTGGGGCCGGGTAATCAGCCCCAGCATTTT
TRBJ2-1,TRBV3-1,TRBD2,few,CASSPWLGSSGGNEQFF,TGTGCCAGCAGCCCGTGGTTGGGCAGTAGCGGGGGCAATGAGCAGTTCTTC
TRBJ2-1,TRBV20-1,TRBD2,few,CSAPKRGGGNEQFF,TGCAGTGCTCCAAAGCGGGGCGGCGGCAATGAGCAGTTCTTC
TRBJ2-1,TRBV18,-,few,CASSPGASGRNEQFF,TGTGCCAGCTCACCAGGGGCATCTGGGCGGAATGAGCAGTTCTTC
TRBJ2-3,TRBV6-1,-,few,CASSELGRDDTQYF,TGTGCCAGCAGTGAATTAGGCAGGGACGATACGCAGTATTTT
TRBJ1-5,TRBV2,TRBD1,many,CASSVDRVVYQPQHF,TGTGCCAGCAGTGTAGACAGGGTAGTATACCAGCCCCAGCATTTT